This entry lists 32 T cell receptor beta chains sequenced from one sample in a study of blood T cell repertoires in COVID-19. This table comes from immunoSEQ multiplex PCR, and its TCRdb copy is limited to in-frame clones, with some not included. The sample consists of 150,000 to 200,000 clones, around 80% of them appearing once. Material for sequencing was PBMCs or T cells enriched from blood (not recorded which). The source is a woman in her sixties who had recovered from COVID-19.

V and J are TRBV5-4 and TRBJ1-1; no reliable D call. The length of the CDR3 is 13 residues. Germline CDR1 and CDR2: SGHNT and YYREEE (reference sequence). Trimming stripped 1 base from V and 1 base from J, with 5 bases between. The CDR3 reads CASSLLRNTEAFF. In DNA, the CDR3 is TGTGCCAGCAGCTTGTTGCGGAACACTGAAGCTTTCTTT.

The CDR3 here is CASTMGGYSNQPQHF. CDR3 nucleotides: TGTGCCAGCACTATGGGGGGATATAGCAATCAGCCCCAGCATTTT. The chain recombines TRBV6-5 with TRBJ1-5; a possible D gene is TRBD1 (5 bases). The CDR3 has 15 amino acids. The ends were cut back, 7 bases at V and 0 bases at J, with 13 bases in the middle. Germline-derived CDR1 and CDR2 are MNHEY and SVGAGI.

The CDR3 nucleotides read TGTGCCAGCAGATCGAGAGATGGGCCGGCCGGGGAGCTGTTTTTT. Protein sequence: CASRSRDGPAGELFF. The rearrangement joins TRBV5-4 to TRBJ2-2, with D unclear. Between the trimmed V and J ends, which lost 5 bases and 6 bases, there was a span of 17 bases. Germline V gene sequence: CDR1 SGHNT, CDR2 YYREEE (reference sequence). The CDR3 loop spans 15 amino acids.

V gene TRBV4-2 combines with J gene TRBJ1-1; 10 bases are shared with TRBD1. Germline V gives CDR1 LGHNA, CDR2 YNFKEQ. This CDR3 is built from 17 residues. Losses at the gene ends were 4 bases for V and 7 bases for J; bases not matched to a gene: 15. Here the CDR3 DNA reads TGTGCCAGCAGCCGAGGGACAGGGGAGGACTTGTGGGGTGAAGCTTTCTTT. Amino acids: CASSRGTGEDLWGEAFF.

The CDR3 region is CASSAGTGLYQPQHF. The CDR3 DNA sequence: TGTGCCAGCAGTGCAGGGACAGGGTTATACCAGCCCCAGCATTTT. The V gene is TRBV27, the J gene TRBJ1-5, with 9 bases identical to TRBD1. CDR3 size: 15 residues. CDR1 is MNHEY and CDR2 is SMNVEV in the germline V gene (reference sequence). Germline trimming cut 5 bases from V and 7 bases from J; bases unmatched to any gene: 9.

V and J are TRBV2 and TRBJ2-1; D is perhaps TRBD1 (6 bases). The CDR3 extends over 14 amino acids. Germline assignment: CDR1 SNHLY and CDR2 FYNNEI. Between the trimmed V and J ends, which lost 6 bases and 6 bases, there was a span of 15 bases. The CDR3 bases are TGTGCCAGCAGCCGTACGGCACAGGGCAATGAGCAGTTCTTC. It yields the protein CASSRTAQGNEQFF.

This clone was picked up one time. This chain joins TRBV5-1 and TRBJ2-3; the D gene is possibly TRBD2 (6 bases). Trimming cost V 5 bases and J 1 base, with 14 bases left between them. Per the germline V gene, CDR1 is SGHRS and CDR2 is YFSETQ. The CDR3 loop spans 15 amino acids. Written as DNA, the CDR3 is TGCGCCAGCAGGAGGACTGGAGGGGGCACAGATACGCAGTATTTT. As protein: CASRRTGGGTDTQYF.

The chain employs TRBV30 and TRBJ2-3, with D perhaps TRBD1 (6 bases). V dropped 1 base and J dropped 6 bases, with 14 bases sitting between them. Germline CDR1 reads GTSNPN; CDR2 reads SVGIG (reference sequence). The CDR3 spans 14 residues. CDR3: CAWSGDKGSDTQYF. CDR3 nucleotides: TGTGCCTGGAGTGGGGACAAGGGGTCGGATACGCAGTATTTT.

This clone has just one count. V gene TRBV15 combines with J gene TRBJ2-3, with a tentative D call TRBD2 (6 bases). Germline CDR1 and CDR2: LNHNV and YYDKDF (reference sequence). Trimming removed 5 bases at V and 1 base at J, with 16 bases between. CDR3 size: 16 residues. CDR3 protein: CATSPQGLGRTDTQYF. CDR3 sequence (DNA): TGTGCCACCAGCCCGCAGGGACTGGGCCGCACAGATACGCAGTATTTT.

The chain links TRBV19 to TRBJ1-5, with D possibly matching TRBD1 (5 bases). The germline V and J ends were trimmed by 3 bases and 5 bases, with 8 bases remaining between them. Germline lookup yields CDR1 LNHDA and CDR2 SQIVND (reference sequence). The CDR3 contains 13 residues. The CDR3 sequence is CASSIQGDQPQHF. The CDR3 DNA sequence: TGTGCCAGTAGTATTCAGGGCGATCAGCCCCAGCATTTT.

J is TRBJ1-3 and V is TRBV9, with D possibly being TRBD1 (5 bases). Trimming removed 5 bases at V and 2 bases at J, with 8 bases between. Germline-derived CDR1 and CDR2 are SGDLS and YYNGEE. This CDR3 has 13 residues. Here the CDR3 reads CASSSGTGNTIYF. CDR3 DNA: TGTGCCAGCAGTTCAGGGACTGGAAACACCATATATTTT.

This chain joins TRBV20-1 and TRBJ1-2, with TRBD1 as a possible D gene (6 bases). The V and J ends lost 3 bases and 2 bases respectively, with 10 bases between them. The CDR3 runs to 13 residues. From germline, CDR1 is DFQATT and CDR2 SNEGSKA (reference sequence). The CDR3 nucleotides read TGCAGTGCTAGTCTAGACAGGAACTATGGCTACACCTTC. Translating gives CSASLDRNYGYTF.

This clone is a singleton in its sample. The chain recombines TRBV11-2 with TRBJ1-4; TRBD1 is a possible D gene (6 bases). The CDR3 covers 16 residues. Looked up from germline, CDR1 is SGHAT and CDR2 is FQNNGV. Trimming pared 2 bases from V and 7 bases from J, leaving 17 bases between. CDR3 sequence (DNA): TGTGCCAGCAGCTTAATGTCCCGGGGGGGCAGTGAAAAACTGTTTTTT. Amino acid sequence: CASSLMSRGGSEKLFF.

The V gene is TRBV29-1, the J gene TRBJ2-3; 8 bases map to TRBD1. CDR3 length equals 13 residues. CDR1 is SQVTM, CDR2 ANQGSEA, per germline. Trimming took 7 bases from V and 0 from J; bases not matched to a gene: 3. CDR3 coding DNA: TGCAGCGCTCGACAGGGGAGCACAGATACGCAGTATTTT. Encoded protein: CSARQGSTDTQYF.

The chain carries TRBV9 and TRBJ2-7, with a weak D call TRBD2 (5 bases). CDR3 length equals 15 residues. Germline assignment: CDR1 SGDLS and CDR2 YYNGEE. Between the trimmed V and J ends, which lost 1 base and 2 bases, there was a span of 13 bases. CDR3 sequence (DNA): TGTGCCAGCAGCGTAAGTAGCAGCGGAACCTACGAGCAGTACTTC. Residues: CASSVSSSGTYEQYF.

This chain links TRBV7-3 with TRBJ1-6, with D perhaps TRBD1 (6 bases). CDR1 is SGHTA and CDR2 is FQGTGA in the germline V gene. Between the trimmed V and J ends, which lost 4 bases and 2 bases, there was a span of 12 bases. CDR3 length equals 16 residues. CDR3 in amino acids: CASSSLQGPYNSPLHF. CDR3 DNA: TGTGCCAGCAGCTCACTCCAGGGGCCCTATAATTCACCCCTCCACTTT.

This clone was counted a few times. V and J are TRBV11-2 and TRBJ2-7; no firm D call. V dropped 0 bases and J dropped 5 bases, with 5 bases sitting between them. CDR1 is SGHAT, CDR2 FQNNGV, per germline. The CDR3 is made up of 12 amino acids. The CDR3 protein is CASSLDLDEQYF. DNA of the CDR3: TGTGCCAGCAGCTTAGATCTCGACGAGCAGTACTTC.

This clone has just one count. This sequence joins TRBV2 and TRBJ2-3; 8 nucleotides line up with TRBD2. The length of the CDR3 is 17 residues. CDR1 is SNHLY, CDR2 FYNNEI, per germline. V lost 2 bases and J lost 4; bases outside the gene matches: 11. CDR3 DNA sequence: TGTGCCAGCAGTGAAAAAGCGGCTAGCGGGCACGCAGATACGCAGTATTTT. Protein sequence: CASSEKAASGHADTQYF.

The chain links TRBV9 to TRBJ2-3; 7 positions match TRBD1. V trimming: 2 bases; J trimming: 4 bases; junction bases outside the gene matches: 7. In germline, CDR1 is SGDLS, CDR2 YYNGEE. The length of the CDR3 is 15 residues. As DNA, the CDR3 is TGTGCCAGCAGCGTTGAAGGGGGCGTCGCAGATACGCAGTATTTT. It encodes CASSVEGGVADTQYF.

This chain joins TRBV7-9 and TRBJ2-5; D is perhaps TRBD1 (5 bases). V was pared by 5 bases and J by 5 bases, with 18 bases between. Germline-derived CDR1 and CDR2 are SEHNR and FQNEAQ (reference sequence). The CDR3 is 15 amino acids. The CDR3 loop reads CASSAGWGRIETQYF. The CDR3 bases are TGTGCCAGCAGCGCCGGGTGGGGCCGGATTGAGACCCAGTACTTC.

The CDR3 DNA sequence: TGCGCCAGCAGCGACGAACCTAGCGGGAGTATTCCGGAGCAGTTCTTC. Translation: CASSDEPSGSIPEQFF. The V call is TRBV5-1, the J call TRBJ2-1, with 10 bases matching TRBD2. Germline V lookup: CDR1 SGHRS, CDR2 YFSETQ. There are 16 residues in the CDR3. The V gene end was trimmed by 4 bases and the J gene end by 10 bases; junction bases not matched to a gene: 14.

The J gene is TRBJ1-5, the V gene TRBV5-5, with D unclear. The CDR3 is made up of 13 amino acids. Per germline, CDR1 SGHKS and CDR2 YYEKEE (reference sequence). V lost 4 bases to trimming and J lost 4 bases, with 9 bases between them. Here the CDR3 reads CASSPGGNQPQHF. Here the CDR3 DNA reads TGTGCCAGCAGCCCTGGAGGGAATCAGCCCCAGCATTTT.

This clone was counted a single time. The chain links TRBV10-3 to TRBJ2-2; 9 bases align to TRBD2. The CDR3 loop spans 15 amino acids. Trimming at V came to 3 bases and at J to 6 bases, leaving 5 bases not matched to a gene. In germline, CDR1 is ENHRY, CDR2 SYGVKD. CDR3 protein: CAISEYQRGAGELFF. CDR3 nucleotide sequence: TGTGCCATCAGTGAATATCAGCGGGGGGCCGGGGAGCTGTTTTTT.

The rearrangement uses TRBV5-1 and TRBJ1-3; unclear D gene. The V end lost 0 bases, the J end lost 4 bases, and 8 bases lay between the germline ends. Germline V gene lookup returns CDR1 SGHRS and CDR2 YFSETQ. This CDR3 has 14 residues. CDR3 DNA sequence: TGCGCCAGCAGCTTGGGACAATTCGGAAACACCATATATTTT. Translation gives CASSLGQFGNTIYF. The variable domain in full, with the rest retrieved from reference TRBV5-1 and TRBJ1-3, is KAGVTQTPRYLIKTRGQQVTLSCSPISGHRSVSWYQQTPGQGLQFLFEYFSETQRNKGNFPGRFSGRQFSNSRSEMNVSTLELGDSALYLCASSLGQFGNTIYFGEGSWLTVV.

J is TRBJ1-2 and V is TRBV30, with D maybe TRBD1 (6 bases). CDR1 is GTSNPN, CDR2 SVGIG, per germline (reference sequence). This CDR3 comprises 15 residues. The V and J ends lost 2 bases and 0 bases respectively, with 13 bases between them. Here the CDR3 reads CAWSTRTASNYGYTF. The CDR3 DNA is TGTGCCTGGAGTACCCGGACAGCCTCTAACTATGGCTACACCTTC.

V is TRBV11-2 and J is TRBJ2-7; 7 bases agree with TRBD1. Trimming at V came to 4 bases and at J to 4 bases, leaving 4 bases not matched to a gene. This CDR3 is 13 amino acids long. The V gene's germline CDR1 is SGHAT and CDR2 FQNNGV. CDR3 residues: CASSSLQGYEQYF. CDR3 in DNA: TGTGCCAGCAGCTCCTTACAGGGGTACGAGCAGTACTTC.

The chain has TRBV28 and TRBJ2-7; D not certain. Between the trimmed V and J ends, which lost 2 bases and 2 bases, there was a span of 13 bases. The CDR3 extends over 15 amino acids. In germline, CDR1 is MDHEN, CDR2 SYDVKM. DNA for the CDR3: TGTGCCAGCAGTTTAGAGGCAGACCCAACCTACGAGCAGTACTTC. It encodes CASSLEADPTYEQYF.

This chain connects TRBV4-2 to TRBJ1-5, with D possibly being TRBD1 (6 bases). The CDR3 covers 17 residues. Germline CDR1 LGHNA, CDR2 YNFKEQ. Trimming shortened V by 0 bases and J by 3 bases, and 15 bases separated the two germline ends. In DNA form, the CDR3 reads TGTGCCAGCAGCCAAGAAGGCAGGGGCATTAACAATCAGCCCCAGCATTTT. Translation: CASSQEGRGINNQPQHF.

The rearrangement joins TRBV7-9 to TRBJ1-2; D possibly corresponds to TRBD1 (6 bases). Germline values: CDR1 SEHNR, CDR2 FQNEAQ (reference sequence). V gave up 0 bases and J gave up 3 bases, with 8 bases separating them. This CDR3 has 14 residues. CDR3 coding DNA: TGTGCCAGCAGCTTAGCGCCAGGGGACTATGGCTACACCTTC. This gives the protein CASSLAPGDYGYTF. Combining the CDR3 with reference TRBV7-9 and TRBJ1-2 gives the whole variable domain DTGVSQNPRHKITKRGQNVTFRCDPISEHNRLYWYRQTLGQGPEFLTYFQNEAQLEKSRLLSDRFSAERPKGSFSTLEIQRTEQGDSAMYLCASSLAPGDYGYTFGSGTRLTVV.

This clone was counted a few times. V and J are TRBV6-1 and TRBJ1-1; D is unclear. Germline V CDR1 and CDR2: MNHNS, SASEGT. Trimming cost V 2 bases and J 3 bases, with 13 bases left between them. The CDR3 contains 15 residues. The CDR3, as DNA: TGTGCCAGCAGTGAATTCGGGTCGCGGGACACTGAAGCTTTCTTT. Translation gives CASSEFGSRDTEAFF.

The CDR3: CASSARDYGYTF. The CDR3 DNA follows: TGTGCCAGCAGCGCCCGGGACTATGGCTACACCTTC. J is TRBJ1-2 and V is TRBV9; the D is unclear. Germline V gene sequence: CDR1 SGDLS, CDR2 YYNGEE. This CDR3 has 12 residues. The ends were cut back, 3 bases at V and 3 bases at J, with 6 bases in the middle.

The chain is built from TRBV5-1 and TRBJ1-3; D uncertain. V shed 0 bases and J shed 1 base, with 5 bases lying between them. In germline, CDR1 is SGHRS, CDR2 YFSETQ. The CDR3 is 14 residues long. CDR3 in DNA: TGCGCCAGCAGCTTGGGAGGGTCTGGAAACACCATATATTTT. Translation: CASSLGGSGNTIYF.